This TCR beta chain was identified in a study of T-cell memory formation after mild COVID-19 (dated by TCRdb to about 2021). Looking at the study overall: TCR sequence clusters from the two donors were largely donor specific. In two donors, T-cell clones that expanded and contracted after mild COVID-19 were followed by sequencing TCRalpha and TCRbeta repertoires longitudinally. Two young, previously healthy adult volunteers, one female and one male, were included in the cohort.

Ficoll-Paque density gradient centrifugation was used to isolate PBMCs. Worth noting for this clonotype: This receptor's antigen is unknown. Within one base of it there is no much larger clone, and no base qualities were kept.

General findings and caveats noted by the study authors: The study included only a couple of mild cases, and larger cohorts that include severe cases with pre-infection samples were judged to be necessary. Some responding clones were detected in pre-infection memory, which suggested that pre-existing cross-reactive memory T cells had joined the SARS-CoV-2 response. From day 15 to 85, contracting clones showed balanced CD4/CD8 phenotypes, whereas a second wave of clones that expanded from day 15 to 37 leaned towards CD4+. Whether the second-wave clones peaking on day 37 were SARS-CoV-2 specific was not confirmed. Contracting CD4+ clones were located mainly in the CM and EM memory subsets, whereas CD8+ clones were found to be enriched in EMRA.

Sequencing used an Illumina NovaSeq 6000. Using 5'RACE with constant-segment primers, TCRalpha and TCRbeta cDNA libraries were constructed, with sample barcodes and unique molecular identifiers added in the process. RNA was extracted from every sample with Trizol reagent. Libraries were amplified in two PCR steps, with a second sample barcode and Illumina TruSeq adapters added in the second step. Sequencing of libraries was performed on an Illumina NovaSeq with 2 x 150 bp paired-end reads. The paper's processing steps were these. The reads were demultiplexed and collapsed into UMI-guided consensus sequences using migec v1.2.7. With mixcr v2.1.11, UMI consensuses were aligned to TRA and TRB V and J templates and assembled into clonotypes. Clonotypes were classified as expanded or contracted when called significant by both edgeR and NoisET, with noise models trained on biological replicates. For edgeR calls, a false discovery rate-adjusted p below 0.01 and a log2 fold-change threshold of 1 were applied. As an exploratory analysis of dynamics, max-normalized trajectories of the 1000 most abundant clonotypes were examined with PCA combined with hierarchical clustering. Separately sequenced CD4+ and CD8+ repertoires were used to assign the CD4 or CD8 phenotype of responding clones. Through fastp at Q25 and MiXCR, TCRdb rebuilt clones from the public reads, retaining in-frame beta chains. Here each entry gathers all rows of one CDR3 protein and keeps the most common genes and DNA. TCRdb's processing, not the authors' own work, is the source of the V and J calls. The sample has roughly 580,000 distinct CDR3 sequences on record, roughly 17% of them singletons. Around 13% of the sample goes to the ten largest clones.

The germline V gene gives CDR1 as SGHVS and CDR2 as FQNEAQ. The junction shows trimming of 2 bases on V and 0 bases on J, plus 10 bases between the germline ends. Including the terminal cysteine and phenylalanine, the CDR3 comprises 15 residues. The read is trimmed to its CDR3 DNA, 45 bases read in frame from base 1. Recombination joined TRBV7-8 with TRBJ1-1, and TRBD1 may be the D gene, going by 6 matching bases. Sequenced material: PBMCs or a T cell subset sorted from them (not recorded which). The sequence came from an adult woman who had mild COVID-19 (a few samples of this study predate the infection). The sample titles of this study are shuffled in the database, so cell type and time point are left out; the donor was told from shared clones. The bases are TGTGCCAGCAGCTTACGGGGGGCCCTGAACACTGAAGCTTTCTTT. Its amino acids are CASSLRGALNTEAFF.